The 29 T cell receptor beta chains below all came from one sample that was sequenced in a study of Ad26.COV2.S vaccination and SARS-CoV-2 variants. The treatment is: around 19 received Ad26.COV2.S at low or high dose, single or two shots; five or six received placebo; per-sample allocation not given. Material that was analyzed had been drawn on day 63 after the first vaccine or placebo injection. Assay used: immunoSEQ multiplex PCR; TCRdb lists only in-frame clones, some missing. The table has about 440,000 clones, about 92% seen once; the top ten hold more than 3.5%. Source: peripheral blood, taken in a trial of Ad26.COV2.S vaccine versus placebo. These receptors were obtained from a person between 18 and 65 years old who received the Ad26.COV2.S COVID-19 vaccine or a placebo.

The chain is built from TRBV9 and TRBJ2-3; D may be TRBD2 (6 bases). Germline V gene lookup returns CDR1 SGDLS and CDR2 YYNGEE. V lost 3 bases and J 2 bases, leaving 16 bases between the germline ends. CDR3 length: 16 residues. CDR3 nucleotide sequence: TGTGCCAGCAGCGCCAGCGGGTCCTGGCCCACAGATACGCAGTATTTT. The encoded protein is CASSASGSWPTDTQYF.

This rearrangement joins TRBV29-1 to TRBJ2-7; possible D gene TRBD1, 6 bases. Trimming stripped 4 bases from V and 3 bases from J, with 7 bases between. CDR3 length: 11 residues. The germline V gene encodes CDR1 SQVTM and CDR2 ANQGSEA. The CDR3 coding sequence is TGCAGCGTTGCACAGGGCTACGAGCAGTACTTC. It is translated as CSVAQGYEQYF.

This chain connects TRBV12-3 or TRBV12-4 to TRBJ2-1; 9 bases agree with TRBD1. With 8 bases clipped from V and 10 bases from J, the junction kept 9 bases outside the gene matches. The CDR3 runs to 13 residues. CDR3 sequence (DNA): TGTGCCAGCCGGGACAGGGAGATAGGGGAGCAGTTCTTC. Translating it yields CASRDREIGEQFF.

This chain links TRBV7-3 with TRBJ2-7, with D unresolved. Germline CDR1 SGHTA, CDR2 FQGTGA. V shed 2 bases and J shed 6 bases, with 8 bases lying between them. The CDR3 has 12 amino acids. The CDR3, as DNA: TGTGCCAGCAGCTTACGGACCTTCGAGCAGTACTTC. Its translation: CASSLRTFEQYF.

A single count supports this clone. The chain couples TRBV18 to TRBJ1-4; D unresolved. Germline V CDR1 and CDR2: KGHSH, LQKENI. Trimming shortened V by 6 bases and J by 3 bases, and 8 bases separated the two germline ends. This CDR3 has 13 residues. The CDR3 loop reads CASSRGSNEKLFF. The CDR3 DNA follows: TGTGCCAGCTCGCGAGGGTCTAATGAAAAACTGTTTTTT.

This clone was counted once. The chain recombines TRBV29-1 with TRBJ2-7; no clear D gene. Germline V gene sequence: CDR1 SQVTM, CDR2 ANQGSEA. Trimming left V 6 bases short and J 0 bases short, with 9 bases between. This CDR3 is 12 amino acids long. The CDR3 loop reads CSVKPSSYEQYF. The CDR3 DNA follows: TGCAGCGTAAAACCAAGCTCCTACGAGCAGTACTTC.

This chain links TRBV5-5 with TRBJ1-4; the D gene is possibly TRBD1 (6 bases). CDR1 SGHKS and CDR2 YYEKEE come from the germline V gene (reference sequence). Deletions cut 1 base from V and 6 bases from J, with 13 bases between. The CDR3 has 15 amino acids. CDR3: CASSLIQGIYEKLFF. The CDR3 coding sequence is TGTGCCAGCAGCTTGATCCAGGGGATCTATGAAAAACTGTTTTTT.

The chain employs TRBV11-2 and TRBJ1-5, with unresolved D. In germline, CDR1 is SGHAT, CDR2 FQNNGV. V lost 5 bases and J lost 1, with 6 bases in between. The CDR3 loop spans 13 amino acids. DNA for the CDR3: TGTGCCAGCAGCATACAAAGCAATCAGCCCCAGCATTTT. This sequence encodes CASSIQSNQPQHF.

This clone was observed a single time. The chain links TRBV6-6 to TRBJ1-2, with a tentative D call TRBD1 (6 bases). The CDR3 spans 15 residues. Germline V gives CDR1 MNHNY, CDR2 SVGAGI (reference sequence). The germline V and J ends were trimmed by 3 bases and 2 bases, with 13 bases remaining between them. The CDR3 coding sequence is TGTGCCAGCAGTTATTCTCGGACAGCAAACTATGGCTACACCTTC. Its protein product is CASSYSRTANYGYTF.

This clone is a singleton in its sample. Here the CDR3 DNA reads TGCGCCAGCAGCCAAAACAGCGGGCGCACAGATACGCAGTATTTT. Translation gives CASSQNSGRTDTQYF. The rearrangement links TRBV5-1 to TRBJ2-3, with D maybe TRBD2 (6 bases). V gave up 4 bases and J gave up 1 base, with 13 bases separating them. This CDR3 region has 15 residues. Per the germline V gene, CDR1 is SGHRS and CDR2 is YFSETQ. Filled out from reference TRBV5-1 and TRBJ2-3, the complete variable domain reads KAGVTQTPRYLIKTRGQQVTLSCSPISGHRSVSWYQQTPGQGLQFLFEYFSETQRNKGNFPGRFSGRQFSNSRSEMNVSTLELGDSALYLCASSQNSGRTDTQYFGPGTRLTVL.

The chain carries TRBV7-8 and TRBJ2-7, with 11 bases identical to TRBD2. Germline V gives CDR1 SGHVS, CDR2 FQNEAQ. This CDR3 comprises 15 residues. The V gene end was trimmed by 4 bases and the J gene end by 1 base; junction bases not matched to a gene: 3. Here the CDR3 reads CASSSGTSGSYEQYF. The CDR3 DNA sequence: TGTGCCAGCAGCTCCGGGACTAGCGGTTCCTACGAGCAGTACTTC.

This clone has just a few counts. This chain links TRBV15 with TRBJ1-5; D not resolved. Germline CDR1 is LNHNV and CDR2 is YYDKDF (reference sequence). There are 12 residues in the CDR3. V dropped 3 bases and J dropped 7 bases, with 7 bases sitting between them. The CDR3 sequence: CATSRAQQPQHF. In nucleotides, the CDR3 is TGTGCCACCAGCAGGGCCCAGCAGCCCCAGCATTTT.

V usage is TRBV4-1 and J usage is TRBJ2-1, with 10 bases identical to TRBD1. CDR3 length equals 16 residues. Germline values: CDR1 MGHRA, CDR2 YSYEKL. The ends lost 1 base at V and 8 bases at J; junction bases unmatched: 8. The CDR3 loop is CASSQASGTGVDEQFF. The CDR3 bases are TGCGCCAGCAGCCAAGCTTCCGGGACAGGGGTTGATGAGCAGTTCTTC.

This clone was found once. V is TRBV6-2 or TRBV6-3 and J is TRBJ2-2; 14 bases line up with TRBD2. The V segment lost 2 bases and the J segment 7 bases; nucleotides outside the gene matches: 6. Germline loops: CDR1 MNHEY, CDR2 SVGEGT. There are 17 residues in the CDR3. The CDR3: CASSYTGLAGVDGELFF. The CDR3 coding sequence is TGTGCCAGCAGTTACACGGGACTAGCGGGAGTCGACGGGGAGCTGTTTTTT.

The V call is TRBV11-2, the J call TRBJ2-1; 10 bases line up with TRBD2. Germline CDR1 SGHAT, CDR2 FQNNGV. V lost 4 bases to trimming and J lost 12 bases; unmatched junction nucleotides: 3. CDR3 length: 12 amino acids. The CDR3 spells CASSSSSGRQFF. Here the CDR3 DNA reads TGTGCCAGCAGCTCGTCTAGCGGGAGGCAGTTCTTC.

The chain employs TRBV4-2 and TRBJ2-6; unclear D gene. The CDR3 spans 17 residues. Germline values: CDR1 LGHNA, CDR2 YNFKEQ. V was trimmed by 0 bases and J by 0 bases, leaving 9 bases between them. The CDR3 DNA reads TGTGCCAGCAGCCAAGAGCCCGTCAGCTCTGGGGCCAACGTCCTGACTTTC. Translation gives CASSQEPVSSGANVLTF.

V usage is TRBV27 and J usage is TRBJ1-2; 7 nucleotides line up with TRBD1. This CDR3 has 15 residues. V gave up 3 bases and J gave up 7 bases; unmatched junction bases: 11. From germline, CDR1 is MNHEY and CDR2 SMNVEV (reference sequence). The CDR3: CASSFISDRVLGYTF. The CDR3 nucleotides read TGTGCCAGCAGTTTTATCAGCGACAGGGTACTTGGCTACACCTTC.

The rearrangement joins TRBV11-2 to TRBJ2-5; no firm D call. CDR3 length: 13 residues. V lost 1 base and J 5 bases, leaving 8 bases between the germline ends. Germline CDR1 and CDR2: SGHAT and FQNNGV. The CDR3 coding sequence is TGTGCCAGCAGCTTAGCTCATGCCGAGACCCAGTACTTC. It is translated as CASSLAHAETQYF.

Only a few counts were recorded for this clone. The chain joins TRBV6-1 to TRBJ1-6, with TRBD1 identical over 11 bases. The CDR3 loop spans 16 amino acids. Germline V gene lookup returns CDR1 MNHNS and CDR2 SASEGT. With 4 bases clipped from V and 7 bases from J, the junction kept 6 bases outside the gene matches. The CDR3 sequence is CASSGTGGGGNSPLHF. The DNA for the CDR3 is TGTGCCAGCAGTGGGACAGGGGGCGGCGGGAATTCACCCCTCCACTTT.

The chain uses TRBV7-3 and TRBJ1-1, with D possibly TRBD1 on 5 matching bases. The CDR3 has 15 amino acids. V gave up 5 bases and J gave up 1 base, with 14 bases separating them. CDR1 is SGHTA, CDR2 FQGTGA, per germline. For the CDR3, the DNA is TGTGCCAGCAGCCAAACGGACCAGGGGAACACTGAAGCTTTCTTT. It specifies CASSQTDQGNTEAFF.

The V gene is TRBV11-2, the J gene TRBJ2-2, with TRBD1 identical over 9 bases. J lost 6 bases, V lost 3 bases, and 8 bases had no gene match. This CDR3 has 16 residues. Germline V CDR1 and CDR2: SGHAT, FQNNGV. The CDR3 nucleotides are TGTGCCAGCAGCTTCACAGGGGGCACCCTTCCCGGGGAGCTGTTTTTT. As protein: CASSFTGGTLPGELFF.

The chain couples TRBV19 to TRBJ2-2; no reliable D call. The length of the CDR3 is 14 residues. The germline V and J ends were trimmed by 3 bases and 4 bases, with 9 bases remaining between them. Germline V lookup: CDR1 LNHDA, CDR2 SQIVND (reference sequence). The CDR3 sequence is CASSIPWSTGELFF. The CDR3 nucleotides read TGTGCCAGTAGTATTCCTTGGAGCACCGGGGAGCTGTTTTTT.

The genes are TRBV5-4 and TRBJ2-2; TRBD1 matches at 9 bases. Germline values: CDR1 SGHNT, CDR2 YYREEE (reference sequence). The CDR3 spans 17 residues. J was trimmed by 3 bases and V by 4 bases; bases with no gene match: 10. CDR3: CASSAAPGQGDTGELFF. The CDR3 DNA reads as TGTGCCAGCAGCGCCGCGCCGGGACAGGGAGACACCGGGGAGCTGTTTTTT.

The gene calls are TRBV5-4 and TRBJ2-7, with D maybe TRBD1 (6 bases). The CDR3 covers 16 residues. The germline CDR1 and CDR2 sequences are SGHNT and YYREEE (reference sequence). Trimming took 2 bases from V and 4 from J, leaving 19 bases between them. For the CDR3, the DNA is TGTGCCAGCAGCTTCCGAAAGGGCTCCCAGGGGTACGAGCAGTACTTC. This gives the protein CASSFRKGSQGYEQYF.

This chain uses TRBV18 with TRBJ2-1; D possibly matches TRBD1 or TRBD2 (5 bases each). Germline lookup yields CDR1 KGHSH and CDR2 LQKENI. With 1 base removed from V and 8 bases from J, the gap between germline ends came to 12 bases. The CDR3 contains 14 residues. The CDR3 DNA reads as TGTGCCAGCTCACCACGGGTTGGGGGTTATGAGCAGTTCTTC. This codes for CASSPRVGGYEQFF.

Only one count was recorded for this clone. The chain links TRBV4-2 to TRBJ2-3, with D tentatively TRBD1 (5 bases). There are 13 residues in the CDR3. Germline-derived CDR1 and CDR2 are LGHNA and YNFKEQ. V lost 6 bases and J 0 bases, leaving 7 bases between the germline ends. CDR3 region: CASRGASTDTQYF. Here the CDR3 DNA reads TGTGCCAGCAGAGGGGCTAGCACAGATACGCAGTATTTT.

The chain couples TRBV10-3 to TRBJ1-5; D is perhaps TRBD1 (6 bases). V lost 10 bases, J lost 5 bases, and 15 bases lay in between. The CDR3 has 13 residues. The germline CDR1 and CDR2 sequences are ENHRY and SYGVKD. The CDR3 nucleotides read TGTGCCAATTCACAGGGAGCGGATCAGCCCCAGCATTTT. Its protein product is CANSQGADQPQHF.

This sequence joins TRBV13 and TRBJ2-7, with D unresolved. Germline CDR1 and CDR2: PRHDT and FYEKMQ (reference sequence). V lost 5 bases to trimming and J lost 0 bases, with 11 bases between them. The CDR3 loop spans 14 amino acids. Written as DNA, the CDR3 is TGTGCCAGCAGCCCCCGGGCAGACTCCTACGAGCAGTACTTC. This gives the protein CASSPRADSYEQYF.

The rearrangement links TRBV10-1 to TRBJ2-1; 13 bases are shared with TRBD2. V gave up 5 bases and J gave up 7 bases; unmatched junction bases: 5. The germline gives CDR1 WNHNN, CDR2 SYGVQD (reference sequence). This CDR3 is built from 15 residues. The CDR3 spells CASSSGLAGENEQFF. The CDR3, as DNA: TGCGCCAGCAGTTCAGGACTAGCGGGAGAGAATGAGCAGTTCTTC.